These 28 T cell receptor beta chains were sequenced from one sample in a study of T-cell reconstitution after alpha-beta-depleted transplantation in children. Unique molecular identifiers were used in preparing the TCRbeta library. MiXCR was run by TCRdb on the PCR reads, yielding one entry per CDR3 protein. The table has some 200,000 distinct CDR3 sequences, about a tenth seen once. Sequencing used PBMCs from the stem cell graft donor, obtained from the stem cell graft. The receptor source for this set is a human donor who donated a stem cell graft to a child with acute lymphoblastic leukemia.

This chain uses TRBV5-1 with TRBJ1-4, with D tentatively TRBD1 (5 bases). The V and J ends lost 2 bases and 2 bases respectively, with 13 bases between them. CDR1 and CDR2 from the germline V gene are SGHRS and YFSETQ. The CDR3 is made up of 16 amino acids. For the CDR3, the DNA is TGCGCCAGCAGCTTAGGGACCCACGGTACTAATGAAAAACTGTTTTTT. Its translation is CASSLGTHGTNEKLFF.

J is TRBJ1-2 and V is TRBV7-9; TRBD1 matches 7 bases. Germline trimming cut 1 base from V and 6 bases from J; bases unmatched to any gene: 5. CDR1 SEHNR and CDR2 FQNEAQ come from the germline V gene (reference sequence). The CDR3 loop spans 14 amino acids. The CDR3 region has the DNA TGTGCCAGCAGCTTAGGAGGCAGGGGGGATGGCTACACCTTC. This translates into CASSLGGRGDGYTF.

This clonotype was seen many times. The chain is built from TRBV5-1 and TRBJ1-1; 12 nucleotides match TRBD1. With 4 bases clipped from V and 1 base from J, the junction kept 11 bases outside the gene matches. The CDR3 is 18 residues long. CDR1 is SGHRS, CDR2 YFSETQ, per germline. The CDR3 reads CASSPGQGARGPNTEAFF. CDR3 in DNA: TGCGCCAGCAGCCCGGGACAGGGGGCGAGGGGGCCGAACACTGAAGCTTTCTTT.

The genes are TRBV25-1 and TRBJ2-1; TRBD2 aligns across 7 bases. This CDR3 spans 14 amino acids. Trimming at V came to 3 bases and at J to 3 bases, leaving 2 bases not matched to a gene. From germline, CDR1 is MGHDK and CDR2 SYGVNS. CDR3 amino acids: CASSDGGYYNEQFF. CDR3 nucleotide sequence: TGTGCCAGCAGTGACGGGGGGTACTACAATGAGCAGTTCTTC.

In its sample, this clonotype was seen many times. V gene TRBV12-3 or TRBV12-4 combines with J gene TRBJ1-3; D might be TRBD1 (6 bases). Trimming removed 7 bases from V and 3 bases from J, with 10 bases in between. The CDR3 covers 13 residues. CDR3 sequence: CASIGQIGNTIYF. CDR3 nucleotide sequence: TGTGCCAGCATAGGACAGATTGGAAACACCATATATTTT.

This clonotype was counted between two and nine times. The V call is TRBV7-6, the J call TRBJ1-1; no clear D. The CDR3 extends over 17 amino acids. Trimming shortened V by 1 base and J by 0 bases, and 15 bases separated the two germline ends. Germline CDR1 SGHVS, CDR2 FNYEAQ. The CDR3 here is CASSLESVRALNTEAFF. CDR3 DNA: TGTGCCAGCAGCTTAGAATCTGTGAGGGCCCTGAACACTGAAGCTTTCTTT. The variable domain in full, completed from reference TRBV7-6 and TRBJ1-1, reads GAGVSQSPRYKVTKRGQDVALRCDPISGHVSLYWYRQALGQGPEFLTYFNYEAQQDKSGLPNDRFSAERPEGSISTLTIQRTEQRDSAMYRCASSLESVRALNTEAFFGQGTRLTVV.

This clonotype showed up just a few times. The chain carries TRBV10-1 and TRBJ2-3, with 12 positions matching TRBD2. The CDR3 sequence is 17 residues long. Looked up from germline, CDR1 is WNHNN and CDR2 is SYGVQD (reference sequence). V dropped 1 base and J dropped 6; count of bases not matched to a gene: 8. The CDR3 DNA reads TGCGCCAGCAGTGAGTGGACTAGCGGGAACAAAGGGGATACGCAGTATTTT. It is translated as CASSEWTSGNKGDTQYF.

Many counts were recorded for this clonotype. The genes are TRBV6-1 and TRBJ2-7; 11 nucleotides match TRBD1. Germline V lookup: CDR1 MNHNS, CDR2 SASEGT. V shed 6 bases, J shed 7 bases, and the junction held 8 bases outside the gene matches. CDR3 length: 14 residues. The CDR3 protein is CASSFHGTGGEQYF. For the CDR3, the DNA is TGTGCCAGCAGCTTCCACGGGACAGGGGGTGAGCAGTACTTC.

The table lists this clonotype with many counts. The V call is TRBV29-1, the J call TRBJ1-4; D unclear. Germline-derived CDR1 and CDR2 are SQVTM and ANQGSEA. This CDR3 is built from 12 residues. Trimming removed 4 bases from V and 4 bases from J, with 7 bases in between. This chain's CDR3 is CSVGGNNEKLFF. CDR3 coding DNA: TGCAGCGTTGGTGGAAATAATGAAAAACTGTTTTTT.

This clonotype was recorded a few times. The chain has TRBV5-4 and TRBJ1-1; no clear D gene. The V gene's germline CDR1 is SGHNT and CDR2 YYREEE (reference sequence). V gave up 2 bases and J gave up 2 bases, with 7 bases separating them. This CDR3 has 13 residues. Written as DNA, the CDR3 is TGTGCCAGCAGCTTCCGCCTCAACACTGAAGCTTTCTTT. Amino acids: CASSFRLNTEAFF.

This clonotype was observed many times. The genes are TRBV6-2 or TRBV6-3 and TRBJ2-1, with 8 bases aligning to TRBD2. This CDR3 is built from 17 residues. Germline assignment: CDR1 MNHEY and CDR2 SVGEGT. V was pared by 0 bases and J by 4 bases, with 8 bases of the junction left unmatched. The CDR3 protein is CASSYSPRLAKYNEQFF. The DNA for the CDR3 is TGTGCCAGCAGTTACTCTCCTAGACTAGCGAAATACAATGAGCAGTTCTTC.

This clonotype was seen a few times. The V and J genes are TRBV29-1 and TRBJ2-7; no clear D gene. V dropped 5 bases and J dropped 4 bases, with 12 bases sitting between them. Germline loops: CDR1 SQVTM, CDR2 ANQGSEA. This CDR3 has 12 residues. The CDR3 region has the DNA TGCAGCGTTCTTTGGTCCGGGTACGAGCAGTACTTC. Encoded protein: CSVLWSGYEQYF.

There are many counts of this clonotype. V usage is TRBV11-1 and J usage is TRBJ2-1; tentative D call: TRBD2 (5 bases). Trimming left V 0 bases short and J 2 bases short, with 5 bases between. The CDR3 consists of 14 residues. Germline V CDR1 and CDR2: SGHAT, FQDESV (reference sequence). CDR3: CASSLAGAYNEQFF. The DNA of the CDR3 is TGTGCCAGCAGCTTAGCGGGAGCCTACAATGAGCAGTTCTTC. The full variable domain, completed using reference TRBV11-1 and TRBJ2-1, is EAEVAQSPRYKITEKSQAVAFWCDPISGHATLYWYRQILGQGPELLVQFQDESVVDDSQLPKDRFSAERLKGVDSTLKIQPAELGDSAMYLCASSLAGAYNEQFFGPGTRLTVL.

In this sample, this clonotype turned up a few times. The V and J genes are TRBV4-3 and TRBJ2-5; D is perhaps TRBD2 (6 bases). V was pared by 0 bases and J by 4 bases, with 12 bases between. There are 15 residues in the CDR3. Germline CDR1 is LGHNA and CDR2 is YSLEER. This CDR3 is CASSQDWRGSETQYF. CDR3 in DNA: TGCGCCAGCAGCCAAGATTGGAGGGGCTCAGAGACCCAGTACTTC.

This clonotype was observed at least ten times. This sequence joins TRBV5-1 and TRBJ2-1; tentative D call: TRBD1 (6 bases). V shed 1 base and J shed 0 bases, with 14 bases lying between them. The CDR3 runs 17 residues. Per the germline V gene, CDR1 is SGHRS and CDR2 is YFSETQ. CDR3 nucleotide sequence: TGCGCCAGCAGCTTGCGTGGGGGCTCGAGCTCCTACAATGAGCAGTTCTTC. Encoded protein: CASSLRGGSSSYNEQFF.

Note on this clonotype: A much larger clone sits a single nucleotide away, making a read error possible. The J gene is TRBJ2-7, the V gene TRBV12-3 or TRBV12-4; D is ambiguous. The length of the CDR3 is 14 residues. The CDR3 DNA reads TGTGCCAGCAGTTCCGGCCTCCAATCGGGTGAGCAGAACTTC. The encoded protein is CASSSGLQSGEQNF.

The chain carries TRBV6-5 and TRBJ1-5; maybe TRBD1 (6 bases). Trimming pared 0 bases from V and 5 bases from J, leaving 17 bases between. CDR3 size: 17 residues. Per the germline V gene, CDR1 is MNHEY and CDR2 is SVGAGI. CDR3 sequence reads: CASSYSMVGGADQPQHF. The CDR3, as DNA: TGTGCCAGCAGTTACTCGATGGTGGGGGGCGCAGATCAGCCCCAGCATTTT.

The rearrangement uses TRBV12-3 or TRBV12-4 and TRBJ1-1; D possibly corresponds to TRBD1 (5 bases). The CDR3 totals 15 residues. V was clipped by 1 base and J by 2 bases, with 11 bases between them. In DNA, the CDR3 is TGTGCCAGCAGTTTAGGGGCCAGGGAAAACACTGAAGCTTTCTTT. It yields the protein CASSLGARENTEAFF.

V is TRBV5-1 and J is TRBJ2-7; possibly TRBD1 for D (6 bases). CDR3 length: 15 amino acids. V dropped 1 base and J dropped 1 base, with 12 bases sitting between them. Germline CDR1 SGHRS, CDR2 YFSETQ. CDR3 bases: TGCGCCAGCAGCTTGACAGGGATAGCGTCCTACGAGCAGTACTTC. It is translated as CASSLTGIASYEQYF.

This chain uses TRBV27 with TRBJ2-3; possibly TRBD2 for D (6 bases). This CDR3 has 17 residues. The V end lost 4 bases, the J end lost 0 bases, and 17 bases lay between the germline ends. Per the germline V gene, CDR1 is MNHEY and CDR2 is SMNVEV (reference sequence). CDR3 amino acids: CASSSGSGTLSTDTQYF. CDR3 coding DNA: TGTGCCAGCAGTTCAGGGTCGGGGACTCTGAGCACAGATACGCAGTATTTT.

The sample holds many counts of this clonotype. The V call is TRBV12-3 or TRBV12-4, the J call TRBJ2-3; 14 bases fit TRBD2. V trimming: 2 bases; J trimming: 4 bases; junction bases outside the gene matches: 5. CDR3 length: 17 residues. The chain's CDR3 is CASSLSTSGGASDTQYF. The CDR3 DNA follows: TGTGCCAGCAGTTTATCGACTAGCGGGGGGGCTTCAGATACGCAGTATTTT.

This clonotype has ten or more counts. The CDR3 region has the DNA TGTGCCAGCAGTTCCTACGGACAGGGCTCCTACGAGCAGTACTTC. This codes for CASSSYGQGSYEQYF. The V and J genes are TRBV27 and TRBJ2-7, with 8 bases aligning to TRBD1. Germline CDR1 reads MNHEY; CDR2 reads SMNVEV (reference sequence). The CDR3 contains 15 residues. With V trimmed by 4 bases and J by 0 bases, 5 bases remained unmatched.

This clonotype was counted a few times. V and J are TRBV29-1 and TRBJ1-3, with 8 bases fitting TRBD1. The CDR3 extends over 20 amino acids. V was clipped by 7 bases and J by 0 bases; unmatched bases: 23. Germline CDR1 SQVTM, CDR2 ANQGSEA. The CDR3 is CSAITGRTGSTPNSGNTIYF. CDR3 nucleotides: TGCAGCGCAATTACCGGCCGGACAGGGTCCACACCTAACTCTGGAAACACCATATATTTT.

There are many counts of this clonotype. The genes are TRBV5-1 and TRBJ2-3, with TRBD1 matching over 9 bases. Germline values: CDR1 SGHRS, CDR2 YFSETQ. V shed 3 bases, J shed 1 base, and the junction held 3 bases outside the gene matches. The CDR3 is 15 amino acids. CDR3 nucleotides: TGCGCCAGCAGCTCGGACAGGGGAGGCACAGATACGCAGTATTTT. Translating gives CASSSDRGGTDTQYF.

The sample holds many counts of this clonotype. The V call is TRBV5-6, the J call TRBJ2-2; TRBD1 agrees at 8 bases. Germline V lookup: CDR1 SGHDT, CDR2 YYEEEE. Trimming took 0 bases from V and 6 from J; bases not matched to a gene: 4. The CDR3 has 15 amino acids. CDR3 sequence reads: CASSLGDRRAGELFF. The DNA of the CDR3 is TGTGCCAGCAGCTTGGGGGACAGGAGGGCCGGGGAGCTGTTTTTT. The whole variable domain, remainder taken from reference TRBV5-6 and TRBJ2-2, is DAGVTQSPTHLIKTRGQQVTLRCSPKSGHDTVSWYQQALGQGPQFIFQYYEEEERQRGNFPDRFSGHQFPNYSSELNVNALLLGDSALYLCASSLGDRRAGELFFGEGSRLTVL.

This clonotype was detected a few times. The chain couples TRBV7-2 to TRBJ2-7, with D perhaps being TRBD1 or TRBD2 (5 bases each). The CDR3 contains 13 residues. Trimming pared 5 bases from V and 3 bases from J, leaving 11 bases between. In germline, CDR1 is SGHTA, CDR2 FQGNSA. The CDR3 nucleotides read TGTGCCAGCAGCCGGGGACCGTACTACGAGCAGTACTTC. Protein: CASSRGPYYEQYF.

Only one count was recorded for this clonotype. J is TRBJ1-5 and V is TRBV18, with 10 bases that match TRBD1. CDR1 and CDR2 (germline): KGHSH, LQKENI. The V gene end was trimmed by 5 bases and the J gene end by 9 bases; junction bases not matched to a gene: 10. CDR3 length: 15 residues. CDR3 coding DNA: TGTGCCAGCTCAACCGGGACAGGGGTTTTTGGGCCCCAGCATTTT. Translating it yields CASSTGTGVFGPQHF. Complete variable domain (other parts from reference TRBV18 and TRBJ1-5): NAGVMQNPRHLVRRRGQEARLRCSPMKGHSHVYWYRQLPEEGLKFMVYLQKENIIDESGMPKERFSAEFPKEGPSILRIQQVVRGDSAAYFCASSTGTGVFGPQHFGDGTRLSIL.

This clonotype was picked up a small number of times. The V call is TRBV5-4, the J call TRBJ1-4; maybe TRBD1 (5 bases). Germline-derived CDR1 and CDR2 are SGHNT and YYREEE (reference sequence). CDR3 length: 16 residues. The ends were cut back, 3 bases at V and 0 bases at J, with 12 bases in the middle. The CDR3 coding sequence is TGTGCCAGCAGCTGGGACCCGGACCCAACTAATGAAAAACTGTTTTTT. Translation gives CASSWDPDPTNEKLFF. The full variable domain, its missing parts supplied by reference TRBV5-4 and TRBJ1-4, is ETGVTQSPTHLIKTRGQQVTLRCSSQSGHNTVSWYQQALGQGPQFIFQYYREEENGRGNFPPRFSGLQFPNYSSELNVNALELDDSALYLCASSWDPDPTNEKLFFGSGTQLSVL.